Presented here are 15 T cell receptor beta chains from one specimen sequenced in a study of T cells in localized non-small cell lung cancer (dated by TCRdb to about 2020). Libraries were built with the immunoSEQ multiplex PCR assay. TCRdb carries this immuneACCESS record with in-frame sequences only. Its versions omit some clonotypes, under half of them owing to an unresolved V gene in the studies checked, with the rest unexplained. Present in this sample are roughly 67,000 clones, roughly 81% of which were seen just once. The ten largest clones represent about 13% of the sample. This material consisted of peripheral blood, taken before any cancer treatment. The receptor set was obtained from a female donor over 55 with stage I lung adenocarcinoma.

The rearrangement uses TRBV5-1 and TRBJ2-3; no definite D call. The CDR3 totals 14 residues. Per the germline V gene, CDR1 is SGHRS and CDR2 is YFSETQ. Trimming removed 2 bases from V and 0 bases from J, with 7 bases in between. The DNA for the CDR3 is TGCGCCAGCAGCTTCGCAGTTAGCACAGATACGCAGTATTTT. As protein: CASSFAVSTDTQYF.

The V call is TRBV7-6, the J call TRBJ2-3; 12 bases line up with TRBD2. J lost 3 bases, V lost 0 bases, and 1 base had no gene match. This CDR3 region has 16 residues. Germline V CDR1 and CDR2: SGHVS, FNYEAQ. The CDR3 sequence: CASSLATSGGTDTQYF. The CDR3, as DNA: TGTGCCAGCAGCTTAGCGACTAGCGGGGGAACAGATACGCAGTATTTT. Full variable domain (remainder filled in from reference TRBV7-6 and TRBJ2-3): GAGVSQSPRYKVTKRGQDVALRCDPISGHVSLYWYRQALGQGPEFLTYFNYEAQQDKSGLPNDRFSAERPEGSISTLTIQRTEQRDSAMYRCASSLATSGGTDTQYFGPGTRLTVL.

The gene calls are TRBV30 and TRBJ2-6; TRBD2 might be the D (6 bases). Trimming removed 8 bases at V and 4 bases at J, with 12 bases between. Germline CDR1 is GTSNPN and CDR2 is SVGIG (reference sequence). The CDR3 totals 13 residues. CDR3 bases: TGTGCCGGCCGGGGGTCAGGGGCCAACGTCCTGACTTTC. Its translation: CAGRGSGANVLTF.

The chain uses TRBV2 and TRBJ2-1; 14 bases align to TRBD2. CDR3 length: 13 amino acids. From germline, CDR1 is SNHLY and CDR2 FYNNEI. V lost 6 bases to trimming and J lost 9 bases; unmatched junction nucleotides: 1. The CDR3 nucleotides read TGTGCCAGCAGGGGACTAGCGGGAGCTGAGCAGTTCTTC. Its translation: CASRGLAGAEQFF.

V is TRBV5-6 and J is TRBJ1-2; D possibly corresponds to TRBD1 (6 bases). CDR1 SGHDT and CDR2 YYEEEE come from the germline V gene. The germline V and J ends were trimmed by 5 bases and 0 bases, with 14 bases remaining between them. The length of the CDR3 is 15 residues. CDR3 sequence: CASRREGVTNYGYTF. The CDR3 coding sequence is TGTGCCAGCAGGCGCGAGGGGGTTACTAACTATGGCTACACCTTC. Full variable domain (missing parts from reference TRBV5-6 and TRBJ1-2): DAGVTQSPTHLIKTRGQQVTLRCSPKSGHDTVSWYQQALGQGPQFIFQYYEEEERQRGNFPDRFSGHQFPNYSSELNVNALLLGDSALYLCASRREGVTNYGYTFGSGTRLTVV.

This sequence joins TRBV5-1 and TRBJ2-1, with 9 bases identical to TRBD2. CDR1 is SGHRS, CDR2 YFSETQ, per germline. CDR3 length: 15 residues. V dropped 6 bases and J dropped 5; count of bases not matched to a gene: 9. CDR3 DNA sequence: TGCGCCAGCACCCGGGGGAGCGGGGGGAACAATGAGCAGTTCTTC. Its translation is CASTRGSGGNNEQFF.

This chain connects TRBV5-1 to TRBJ1-1, with D uncertain. Deletions cut 4 bases from V and 4 bases from J, with 17 bases between. CDR1 is SGHRS and CDR2 is YFSETQ in the germline V gene. This CDR3 has 15 residues. In DNA, the CDR3 is TGCGCCAGCAGCCTGAGTGAGGTTAAAGGCACTGAAGCTTTCTTT. Translating gives CASSLSEVKGTEAFF.

The chain links TRBV5-1 to TRBJ2-3; D uncertain. Trimming cost V 2 bases and J 2 bases, with 15 bases left between them. CDR1 is SGHRS and CDR2 is YFSETQ in the germline V gene. This CDR3 comprises 16 residues. CDR3 amino acids: CASSFSGAPLTDTQYF. As DNA, the CDR3 is TGCGCCAGCAGCTTCAGTGGCGCGCCCCTCACAGATACGCAGTATTTT.

DNA of the CDR3: TGTGCCAGCAGCTTGGAGGACAGGGGAGGGGAAAAACTGTTTTTT. It yields the protein CASSLEDRGGEKLFF. J is TRBJ1-4 and V is TRBV5-6; the match to TRBD1 covers 9 bases. Germline loops: CDR1 SGHDT, CDR2 YYEEEE. The CDR3 contains 15 residues. V was clipped by 0 bases and J by 8 bases; unmatched bases: 5.

J is TRBJ2-5 and V is TRBV19; 7 bases align to TRBD2. The V gene end was trimmed by 8 bases and the J gene end by 2 bases; junction bases not matched to a gene: 8. CDR3 length equals 14 residues. Germline CDR1 LNHDA, CDR2 SQIVND (reference sequence). The chain's CDR3 is CASPKTGGQETQYF. DNA for the CDR3: TGTGCCAGTCCCAAGACGGGAGGACAAGAGACCCAGTACTTC.

The chain employs TRBV19 and TRBJ2-5; TRBD2 aligns across 13 bases. This CDR3 region has 19 residues. Germline values: CDR1 LNHDA, CDR2 SQIVND (reference sequence). Losses at the gene ends were 1 base for V and 3 bases for J; bases not matched to a gene: 11. The CDR3 nucleotides are TGTGCCAGTAGTATAGCCTCGGGACTAGCGGGATTTCAGGAAGAGACCCAGTACTTC. Translation gives CASSIASGLAGFQEETQYF.

Regarding this clone: The same CDR3 is also encoded by other DNA sequences in this sample. This sequence joins TRBV2 and TRBJ1-2; D ambiguous. The CDR3 runs 13 residues. Trimming left V 3 bases short and J 2 bases short, with 7 bases between. CDR1 and CDR2 from the germline V gene are SNHLY and FYNNEI. The CDR3 DNA reads TGTGCCAGCAGTGATGGTCAGAACTATGGCTACACCTTC. It yields the protein CASSDGQNYGYTF.

This clone was observed once. This rearrangement joins TRBV6-5 to TRBJ1-2, with D tentatively TRBD1 (5 bases). This CDR3 spans 12 amino acids. In germline, CDR1 is MNHEY, CDR2 SVGAGI. The V end lost 5 bases, the J end lost 2 bases, and 6 bases lay between the germline ends. The CDR3 region has the DNA TGTGCCAGCAGTAAGGGGAACTATGGCTACACCTTC. Amino acids: CASSKGNYGYTF.

The CDR3 here is CASSTSQGASGNTIYF. The CDR3, as DNA: TGTGCCAGCAGCACTTCACAGGGGGCCTCTGGAAACACCATATATTTT. This chain links TRBV21-1 with TRBJ1-3; TRBD1 was called by the table and not checked on the DNA. TRBV21-1 corresponds to a pseudogene. The CDR3 sequence is 16 residues long.

V is TRBV19 and J is TRBJ1-4; D is ambiguous. Germline V gene lookup returns CDR1 LNHDA and CDR2 SQIVND (reference sequence). Trimming removed 0 bases from V and 5 bases from J, with 16 bases in between. The CDR3 is 17 amino acids. CDR3 amino acids: CASSIEFAAGGNEKLFF. DNA for the CDR3: TGTGCCAGTAGTATAGAGTTCGCGGCGGGAGGCAATGAAAAACTGTTTTTT.